This TCR beta chain was retrieved from a study of Ad26.COV2.S vaccination and SARS-CoV-2 variants. The treatment denotes: around 19 received Ad26.COV2.S at low or high dose, single or two shots; 5 received placebo; per-sample allocation not given. It was on day 63 after the first vaccine or placebo injection that samples were taken. Sequencing used immunoSEQ multiplex PCR; TCRdb keeps in-frame clones, though not all of them. The sample shows under 250,000 clones, around 85% of them seen only once. V was shortened by 2 bases and J by 6 bases, with 14 bases between the two germline ends. This CDR3 contains 14 residues. Germline V gene sequence: CDR1 SGHTS, CDR2 YDEGEE.

The receptor's source is a person aged 18 to 65 who received the Ad26.COV2.S COVID-19 vaccine or a placebo. Sequenced material: peripheral blood, taken in a trial of Ad26.COV2.S vaccine versus placebo. The chain is built from TRBV5-8 and TRBJ1-1; D is uncertain. The CDR3 reads CASSLRPPGAEAFF. The CDR3 DNA sequence: TGTGCCAGCAGCTTACGTCCTCCCGGGGCTGAAGCTTTCTTT. The full variable domain, in which reference TRBV5-8 and TRBJ1-1 provide the parts outside the CDR3, is EAGVTQSPTHLIKTRGQQATLRCSPISGHTSVYWYQQALGLGLQFLLWYDEGEERNRGNFPPRFSGRQFPNYSSELNVNALELEDSALYLCASSLRPPGAEAFFGQGTRLTVV.